A single sample gave rise to the 6 T cell receptor beta chains below, sequenced in a study of blood T cell repertoires in COVID-19. Sequencing used immunoSEQ multiplex PCR; TCRdb keeps in-frame clones, though not all of them. The sample includes 180,000 or so clones, 87% seen only once; the top ten take around 1.4%. The sequencing sample was made of peripheral blood. The receptors stem from a woman aged 50 to 60 with acute or convalescent COVID-19.

This rearrangement joins TRBV11-3 to TRBJ1-3; D not resolved. This CDR3 is 15 amino acids long. V shed 1 base and J shed 1 base, with 8 bases lying between them. Germline V gene lookup returns CDR1 SGHNT and CDR2 YENEEA. The CDR3 reads CASSLALSSGNTIYF. CDR3 nucleotide sequence: TGTGCCAGCAGCTTAGCCCTGAGTTCTGGAAACACCATATATTTT.

CDR3 bases: TGTGCCAGCAGCCCCCCGGGACTAGGGGCCTACGAGCAGTACTTC. It is translated as CASSPPGLGAYEQYF. The V call is TRBV6-5, the J call TRBJ2-7; TRBD2 matches 8 bases. Germline-derived CDR1 and CDR2 are MNHEY and SVGAGI. CDR3 size: 15 residues. J gave up 2 bases and V 6 bases, and 9 bases lay outside the gene matches.

The chain links TRBV30 to TRBJ2-1; possibly TRBD1 for D (5 bases). This CDR3 has 13 amino acids. CDR1 is GTSNPN, CDR2 SVGIG, per germline (reference sequence). With 2 bases removed from V and 12 bases from J, the gap between germline ends came to 17 bases. This CDR3 is CAWSLRTVTGQFF. The CDR3 nucleotides are TGTGCCTGGAGTCTCAGGACCGTAACAGGGCAGTTCTTC. Full variable domain (outside the CDR3, taken from reference TRBV30 and TRBJ2-1): SQTIHQWPATLVQPVGSPLSLECTVEGTSNPNLYWYRQAAGRGLQLLFYSVGIGQISSEVPQNLSASRPQDRQFILSSKKLLLSDSGFYLCAWSLRTVTGQFFGPGTRLTVL.

The rearrangement joins TRBV10-3 to TRBJ1-6; D is unclear. Germline CDR1 reads ENHRY; CDR2 reads SYGVKD. CDR3 length equals 14 residues. The germline V and J ends were trimmed by 2 bases and 10 bases, with 12 bases remaining between them. The chain's CDR3 is CAISEAGFRSPLHF. DNA of the CDR3: TGTGCCATCAGTGAGGCGGGGTTTAGATCACCCCTCCACTTT.

The chain recombines TRBV10-1 with TRBJ2-3; D gene unclear. The CDR3 has 15 amino acids. V lost 0 bases and J lost 0, with 7 bases in between. The germline gives CDR1 WNHNN, CDR2 SYGVQD (reference sequence). The CDR3 nucleotides read TGCGCCAGCAGTGAGTCGACACTTAGCACAGATACGCAGTATTTT. Translated: CASSESTLSTDTQYF.

The chain links TRBV13 to TRBJ2-1; 14 nucleotides line up with TRBD2. The V gene end was trimmed by 3 bases and the J gene end by 4 bases; junction bases not matched to a gene: 2. Per germline, CDR1 PRHDT and CDR2 FYEKMQ (reference sequence). This CDR3 has 16 residues. CDR3 sequence (DNA): TGTGCCAGCAGCTTGGGGACTAGCGGGGGATACAATGAGCAGTTCTTC. Its translation: CASSLGTSGGYNEQFF.